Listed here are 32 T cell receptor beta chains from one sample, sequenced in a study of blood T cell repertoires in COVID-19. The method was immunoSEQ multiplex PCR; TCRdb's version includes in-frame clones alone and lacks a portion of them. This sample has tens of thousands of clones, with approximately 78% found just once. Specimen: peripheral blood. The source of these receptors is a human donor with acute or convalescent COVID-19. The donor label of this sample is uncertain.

The CDR3 sequence: CASSQGNYGYTF. CDR3 nucleotide sequence: TGTGCCAGCAGTCAGGGAAACTATGGCTACACCTTC. The V and J genes are TRBV6-4 and TRBJ1-2, with D possibly TRBD1 on 5 matching bases. With 5 bases removed from V and 2 bases from J, the gap between germline ends came to 6 bases. The CDR3 runs 12 residues. CDR1 is MRHNA, CDR2 SNTAGT, per germline.

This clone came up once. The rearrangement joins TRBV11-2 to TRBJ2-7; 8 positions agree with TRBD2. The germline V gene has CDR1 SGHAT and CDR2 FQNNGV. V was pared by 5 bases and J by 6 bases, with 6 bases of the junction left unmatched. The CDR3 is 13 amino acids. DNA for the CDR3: TGTGCCAGCAGCGGGGGACTAGATACCGAGCAGTACTTC. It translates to CASSGGLDTEQYF.

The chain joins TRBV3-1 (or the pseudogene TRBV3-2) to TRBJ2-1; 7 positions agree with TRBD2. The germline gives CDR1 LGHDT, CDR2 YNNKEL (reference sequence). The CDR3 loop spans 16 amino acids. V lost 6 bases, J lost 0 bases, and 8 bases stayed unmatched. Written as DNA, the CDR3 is TGTGCCAGCAGAAATAGCGGGCCAGGCTCCTACAATGAGCAGTTCTTC. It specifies CASRNSGPGSYNEQFF.

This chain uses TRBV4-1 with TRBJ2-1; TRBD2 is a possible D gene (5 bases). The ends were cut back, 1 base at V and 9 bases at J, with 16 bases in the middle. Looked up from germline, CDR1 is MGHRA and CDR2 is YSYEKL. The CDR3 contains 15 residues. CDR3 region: CASSQVFGVASEQFF. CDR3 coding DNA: TGCGCCAGCAGCCAAGTATTTGGGGTAGCGTCTGAGCAGTTCTTC.

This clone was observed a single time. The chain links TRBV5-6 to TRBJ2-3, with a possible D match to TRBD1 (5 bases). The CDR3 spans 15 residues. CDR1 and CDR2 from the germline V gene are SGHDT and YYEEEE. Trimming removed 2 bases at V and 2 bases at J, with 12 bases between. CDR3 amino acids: CASSFRTSFTDTQYF. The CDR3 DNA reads TGTGCCAGCAGCTTCCGGACATCTTTCACAGATACGCAGTATTTT. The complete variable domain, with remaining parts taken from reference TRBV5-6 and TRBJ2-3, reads DAGVTQSPTHLIKTRGQQVTLRCSPKSGHDTVSWYQQALGQGPQFIFQYYEEEERQRGNFPDRFSGHQFPNYSSELNVNALLLGDSALYLCASSFRTSFTDTQYFGPGTRLTVL.

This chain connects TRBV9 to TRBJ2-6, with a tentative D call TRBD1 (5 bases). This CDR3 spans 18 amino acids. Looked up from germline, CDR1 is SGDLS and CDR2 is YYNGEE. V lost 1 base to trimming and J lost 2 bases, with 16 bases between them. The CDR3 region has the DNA TGTGCCAGCAGCGTACAGGGCCTCTCTCCTACTGGGGCCAACGTCCTGACTTTC. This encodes CASSVQGLSPTGANVLTF.

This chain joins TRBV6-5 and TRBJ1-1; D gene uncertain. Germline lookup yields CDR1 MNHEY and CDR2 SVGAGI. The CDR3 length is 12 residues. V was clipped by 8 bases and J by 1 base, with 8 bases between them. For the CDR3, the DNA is TGTGCCAGCGGAGGGCGGAACACTGAAGCTTTCTTT. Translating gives CASGGRNTEAFF.

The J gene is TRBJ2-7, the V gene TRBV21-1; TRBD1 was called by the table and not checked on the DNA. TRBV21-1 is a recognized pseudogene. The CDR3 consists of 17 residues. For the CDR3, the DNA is TGTGCCAGCAGCAAATCGACCGACAGGGGCATGGGCTGCGAGCAGTACTTC. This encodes CASSKSTDRGMGCEQYF.

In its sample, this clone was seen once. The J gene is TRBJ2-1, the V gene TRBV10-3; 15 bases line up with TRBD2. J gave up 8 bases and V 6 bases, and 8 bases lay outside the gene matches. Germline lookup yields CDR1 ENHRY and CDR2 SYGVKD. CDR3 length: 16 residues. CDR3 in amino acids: CAIRPGLAGGFDEQFF. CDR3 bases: TGTGCCATCAGACCGGGACTAGCGGGAGGTTTCGATGAGCAGTTCTTC.

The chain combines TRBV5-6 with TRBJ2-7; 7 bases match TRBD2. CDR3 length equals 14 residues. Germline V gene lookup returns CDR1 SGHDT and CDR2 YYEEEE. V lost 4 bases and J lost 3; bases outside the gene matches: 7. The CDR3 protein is CASSGLDSNYEQYF. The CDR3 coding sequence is TGTGCCAGCAGCGGACTAGACTCTAACTACGAGCAGTACTTC.

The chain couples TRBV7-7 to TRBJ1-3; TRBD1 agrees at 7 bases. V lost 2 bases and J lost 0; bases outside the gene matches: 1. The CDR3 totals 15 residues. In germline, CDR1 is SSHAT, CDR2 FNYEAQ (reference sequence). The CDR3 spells CASSLYRGSGNTIYF. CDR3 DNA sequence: TGTGCCAGCAGCTTATACAGGGGCTCTGGAAACACCATATATTTT.

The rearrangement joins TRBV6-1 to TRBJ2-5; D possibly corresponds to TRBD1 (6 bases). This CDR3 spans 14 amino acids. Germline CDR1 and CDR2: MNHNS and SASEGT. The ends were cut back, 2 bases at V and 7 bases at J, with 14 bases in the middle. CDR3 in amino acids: CASSETGIDVTQYF. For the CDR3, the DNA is TGTGCCAGCAGTGAAACAGGGATCGATGTGACCCAGTACTTC.

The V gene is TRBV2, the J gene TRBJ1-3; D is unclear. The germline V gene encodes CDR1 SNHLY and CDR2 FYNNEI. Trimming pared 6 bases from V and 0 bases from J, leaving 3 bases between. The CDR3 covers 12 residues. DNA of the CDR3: TGTGCCAGCAGAGCCTCTGGAAACACCATATATTTT. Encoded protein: CASRASGNTIYF.

The CDR3 bases are TGTGCCAGCAGTTTAGTCGGAACAGCAAATGGCTACACCTTC. Its translation: CASSLVGTANGYTF. The chain couples TRBV27 to TRBJ1-2; D uncertain. The CDR3 is made up of 14 amino acids. V lost 2 bases and J 6 bases, leaving 13 bases between the germline ends. CDR1 and CDR2 from the germline V gene are MNHEY and SMNVEV (reference sequence).

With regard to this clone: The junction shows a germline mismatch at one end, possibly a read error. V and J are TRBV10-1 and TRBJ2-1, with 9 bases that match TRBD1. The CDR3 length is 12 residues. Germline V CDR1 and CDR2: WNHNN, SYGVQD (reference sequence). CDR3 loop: CASSEPGQGILF. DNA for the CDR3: TGCGCCAGCAGTGAACCGGGACAGGGAATACTCTTC.

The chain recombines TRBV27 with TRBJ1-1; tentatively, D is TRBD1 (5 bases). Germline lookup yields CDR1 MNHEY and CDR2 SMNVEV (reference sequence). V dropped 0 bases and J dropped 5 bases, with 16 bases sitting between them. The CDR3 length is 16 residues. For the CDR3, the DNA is TGTGCCAGCAGTTTATCGGAGGGGACCCGGAGGACTGAAGCTTTCTTT. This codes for CASSLSEGTRRTEAFF.

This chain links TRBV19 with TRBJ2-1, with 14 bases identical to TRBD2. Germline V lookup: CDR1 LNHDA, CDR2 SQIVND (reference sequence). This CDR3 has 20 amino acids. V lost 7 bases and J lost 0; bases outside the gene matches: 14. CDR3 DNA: TGTGCCAGTACTCTAACGGGGGGACTAGCGGGGGCCGGCTCCTACAATGAGCAGTTCTTC. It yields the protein CASTLTGGLAGAGSYNEQFF.

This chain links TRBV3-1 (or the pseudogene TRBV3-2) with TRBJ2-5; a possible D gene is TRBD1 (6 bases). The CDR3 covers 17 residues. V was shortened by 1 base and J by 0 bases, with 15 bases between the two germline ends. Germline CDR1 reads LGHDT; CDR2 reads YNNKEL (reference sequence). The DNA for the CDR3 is TGTGCCAGCAGCCAAGGAACTCGGGACACTAACCAAGAGACCCAGTACTTC. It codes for CASSQGTRDTNQETQYF.

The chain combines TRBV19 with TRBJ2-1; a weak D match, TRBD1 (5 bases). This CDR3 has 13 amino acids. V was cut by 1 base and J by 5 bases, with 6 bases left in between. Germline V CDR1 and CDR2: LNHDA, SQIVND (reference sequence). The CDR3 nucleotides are TGTGCCAGTAGTATAGGACAGAACAATGAGCAGTTCTTC. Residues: CASSIGQNNEQFF.

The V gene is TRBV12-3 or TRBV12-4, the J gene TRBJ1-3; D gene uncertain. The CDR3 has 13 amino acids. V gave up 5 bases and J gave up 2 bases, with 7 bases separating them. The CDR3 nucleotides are TGTGCCAGCAGTGTCCCTACTGGAAACACCATATATTTT. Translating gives CASSVPTGNTIYF.

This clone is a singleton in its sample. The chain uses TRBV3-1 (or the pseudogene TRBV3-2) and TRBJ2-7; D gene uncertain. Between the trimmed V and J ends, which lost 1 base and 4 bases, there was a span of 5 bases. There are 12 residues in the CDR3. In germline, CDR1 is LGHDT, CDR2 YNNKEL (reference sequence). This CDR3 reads CASSQGGYEQYF. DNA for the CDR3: TGTGCCAGCAGCCAAGGCGGTTACGAGCAGTACTTC.

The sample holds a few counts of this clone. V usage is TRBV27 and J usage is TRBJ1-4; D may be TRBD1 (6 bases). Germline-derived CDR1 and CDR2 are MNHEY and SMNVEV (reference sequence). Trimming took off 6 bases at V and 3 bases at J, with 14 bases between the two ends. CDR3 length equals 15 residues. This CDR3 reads CASREPGGANEKLFF. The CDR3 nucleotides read TGTGCCAGCAGAGAGCCTGGGGGCGCTAATGAAAAACTGTTTTTT. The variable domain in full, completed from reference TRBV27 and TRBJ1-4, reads EAQVTQNPRYLITVTGKKLTVTCSQNMNHEYMSWYRQDPGLGLRQIYYSMNVEVTDKGDVPEGYKVSRKEKRNFPLILESPSPNQTSLYFCASREPGGANEKLFFGSGTQLSVL.

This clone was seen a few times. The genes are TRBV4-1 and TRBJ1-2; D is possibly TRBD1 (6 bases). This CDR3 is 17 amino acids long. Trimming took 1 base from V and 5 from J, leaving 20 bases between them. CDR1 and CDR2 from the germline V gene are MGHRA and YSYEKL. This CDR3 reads CASSQGSTSGEGYGYTF. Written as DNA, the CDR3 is TGCGCCAGCAGCCAAGGCTCCACCTCAGGGGAGGGATATGGCTACACCTTC.

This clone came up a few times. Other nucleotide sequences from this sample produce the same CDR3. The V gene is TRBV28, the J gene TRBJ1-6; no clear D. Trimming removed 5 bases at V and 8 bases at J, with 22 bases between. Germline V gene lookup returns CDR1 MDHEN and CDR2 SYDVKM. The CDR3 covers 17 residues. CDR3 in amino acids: CASSLPGSAGPDSPLHF. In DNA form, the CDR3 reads TGTGCCAGCAGTCTTCCGGGGTCAGCCGGTCCGGATTCACCCCTCCACTTT.

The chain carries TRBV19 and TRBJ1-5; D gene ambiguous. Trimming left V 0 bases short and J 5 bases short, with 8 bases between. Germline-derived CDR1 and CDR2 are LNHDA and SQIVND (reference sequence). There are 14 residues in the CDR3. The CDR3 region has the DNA TGTGCCAGTAGTATAGACGGTCAGGATCAGCCCCAGCATTTT. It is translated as CASSIDGQDQPQHF.

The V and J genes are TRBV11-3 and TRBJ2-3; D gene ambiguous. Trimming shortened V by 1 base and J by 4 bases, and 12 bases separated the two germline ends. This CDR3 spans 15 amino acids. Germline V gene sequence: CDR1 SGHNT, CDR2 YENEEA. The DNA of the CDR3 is TGTGCCAGCAGCTTAGGCCTAGTCGATGCAGATACGCAGTATTTT. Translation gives CASSLGLVDADTQYF.

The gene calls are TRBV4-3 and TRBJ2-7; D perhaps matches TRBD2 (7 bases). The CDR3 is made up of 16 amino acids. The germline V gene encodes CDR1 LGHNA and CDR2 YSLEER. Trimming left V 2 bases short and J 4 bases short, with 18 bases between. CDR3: CASSQTQWGGKYEQYF. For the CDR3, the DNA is TGCGCCAGCAGCCAAACCCAATGGGGGGGCAAATACGAGCAGTACTTC.

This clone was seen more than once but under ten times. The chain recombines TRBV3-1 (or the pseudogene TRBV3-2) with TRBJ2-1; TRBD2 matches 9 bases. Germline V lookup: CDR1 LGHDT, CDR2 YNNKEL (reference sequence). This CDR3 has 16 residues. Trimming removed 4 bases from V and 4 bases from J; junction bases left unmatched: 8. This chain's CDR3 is CASSPYSSGAYNEQFF. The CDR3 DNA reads TGTGCCAGCAGCCCGTACTCTAGCGGGGCTTACAATGAGCAGTTCTTC.

CDR3 DNA sequence: TGTGCCAGCAGTGCAACCGGACAGGGGGCCGGGCTGTACGAGCAGTACTTC. Encoded protein: CASSATGQGAGLYEQYF. The chain combines TRBV25-1 with TRBJ2-7, with 11 positions matching TRBD1. The CDR3 runs to 17 residues. V shed 4 bases and J 4 bases; nucleotides not matched to a gene: 12. Germline V gene lookup returns CDR1 MGHDK and CDR2 SYGVNS.

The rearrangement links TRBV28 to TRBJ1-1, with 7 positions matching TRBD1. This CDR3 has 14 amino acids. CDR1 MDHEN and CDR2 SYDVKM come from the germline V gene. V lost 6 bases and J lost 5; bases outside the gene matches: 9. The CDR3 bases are TGTGCCAGCAGACCAAGCGACAGGGTTACTGAAGCTTTCTTT. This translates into CASRPSDRVTEAFF.

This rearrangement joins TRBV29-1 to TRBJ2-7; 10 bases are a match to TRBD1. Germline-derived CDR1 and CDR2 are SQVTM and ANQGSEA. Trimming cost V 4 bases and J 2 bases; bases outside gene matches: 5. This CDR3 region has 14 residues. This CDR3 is CSVGGQGTAYEQYF. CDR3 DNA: TGCAGCGTTGGGGGACAGGGGACAGCCTACGAGCAGTACTTC.

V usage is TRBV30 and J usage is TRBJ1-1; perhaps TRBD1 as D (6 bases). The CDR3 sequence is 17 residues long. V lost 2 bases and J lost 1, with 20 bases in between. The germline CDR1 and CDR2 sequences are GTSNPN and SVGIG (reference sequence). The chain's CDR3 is CAWSHGGAVAENTEAFF. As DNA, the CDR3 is TGTGCCTGGAGTCACGGGGGGGCCGTAGCCGAGAACACTGAAGCTTTCTTT.